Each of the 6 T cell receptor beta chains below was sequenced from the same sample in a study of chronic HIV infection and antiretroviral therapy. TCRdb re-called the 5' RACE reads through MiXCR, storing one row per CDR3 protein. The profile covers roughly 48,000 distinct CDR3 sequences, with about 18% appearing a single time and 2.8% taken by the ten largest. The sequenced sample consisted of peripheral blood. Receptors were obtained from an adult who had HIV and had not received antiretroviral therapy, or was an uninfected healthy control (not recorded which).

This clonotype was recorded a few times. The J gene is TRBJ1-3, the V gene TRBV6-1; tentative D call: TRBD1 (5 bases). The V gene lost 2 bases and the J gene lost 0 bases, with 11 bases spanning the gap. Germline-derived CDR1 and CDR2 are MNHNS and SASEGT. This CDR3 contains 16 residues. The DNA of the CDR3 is TGTGCCAGCAGTGAACCGGGACGGGGCTCTGGAAACACCATATATTTT. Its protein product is CASSEPGRGSGNTIYF.

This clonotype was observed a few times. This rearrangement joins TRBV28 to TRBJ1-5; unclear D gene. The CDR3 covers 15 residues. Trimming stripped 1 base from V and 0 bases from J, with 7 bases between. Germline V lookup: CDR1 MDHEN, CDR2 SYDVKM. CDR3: CASSLYTHSNQPQHF. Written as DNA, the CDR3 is TGTGCCAGCAGTTTATACACCCATAGCAATCAGCCCCAGCATTTT.

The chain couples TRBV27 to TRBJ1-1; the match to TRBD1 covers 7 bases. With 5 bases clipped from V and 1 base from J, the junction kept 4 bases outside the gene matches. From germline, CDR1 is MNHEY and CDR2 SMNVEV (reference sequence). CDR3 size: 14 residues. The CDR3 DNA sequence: TGTGCCAGCAGTGACAGGGACCGGAACACTGAAGCTTTCTTT. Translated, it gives CASSDRDRNTEAFF.

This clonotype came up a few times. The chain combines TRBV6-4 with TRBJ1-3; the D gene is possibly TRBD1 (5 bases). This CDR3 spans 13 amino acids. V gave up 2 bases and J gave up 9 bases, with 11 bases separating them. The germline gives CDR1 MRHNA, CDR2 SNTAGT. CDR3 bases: TGTGCCAGCAGTGACGGGTCCGGGGGCACCATATATTTT. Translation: CASSDGSGGTIYF.

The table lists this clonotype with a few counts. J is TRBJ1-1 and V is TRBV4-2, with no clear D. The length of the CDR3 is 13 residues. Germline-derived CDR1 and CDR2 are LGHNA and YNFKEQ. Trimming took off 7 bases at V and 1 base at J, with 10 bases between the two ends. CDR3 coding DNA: TGTGCCAGCACCAAAGGCCGGAACACTGAAGCTTTCTTT. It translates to CASTKGRNTEAFF.

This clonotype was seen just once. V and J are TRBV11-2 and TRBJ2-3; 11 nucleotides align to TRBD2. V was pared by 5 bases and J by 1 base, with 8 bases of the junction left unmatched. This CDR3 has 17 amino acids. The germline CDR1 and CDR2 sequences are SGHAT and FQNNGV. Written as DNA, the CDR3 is TGTGCCAGCAGCCTTCGACTAGCGGGATGGGGCACAGATACGCAGTATTTT. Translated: CASSLRLAGWGTDTQYF. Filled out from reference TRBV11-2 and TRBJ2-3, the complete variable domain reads EAGVAQSPRYKIIEKRQSVAFWCNPISGHATLYWYQQILGQGPKLLIQFQNNGVVDDSQLPKDRFSAERLKGVDSTLKIQPAKLEDSAVYLCASSLRLAGWGTDTQYFGPGTRLTVL.